The 17 T cell receptor beta chains below all came from one sample that was sequenced in a study of blood T cell repertoires in COVID-19. Data came from immunoSEQ multiplex PCR; TCRdb stores just in-frame clones and leaves some out. The sample comprises some 370,000 clones, around 86% of which are singletons, and about 4.8% rests with the top ten. The specimen sequenced was PBMCs or T cells enriched from blood (not recorded which). These receptors all come from a woman aged 50 to 65 who had recovered from COVID-19.

This clone was seen once. This sequence joins TRBV10-3 and TRBJ2-1, with 15 positions matching TRBD2. Trimming at V came to 11 bases and at J to 5 bases, leaving 4 bases not matched to a gene. This CDR3 spans 14 amino acids. The germline V gene has CDR1 ENHRY and CDR2 SYGVKD. CDR3 DNA sequence: TGTGCCGCCGGACTAGCGGGGGGGCACAATGAGCAGTTCTTC. Its protein product is CAAGLAGGHNEQFF.

This rearrangement joins TRBV7-9 to TRBJ2-3; a possible D gene is TRBD2 (5 bases). V dropped 1 base and J dropped 4 bases, with 15 bases sitting between them. Germline CDR1 is SEHNR and CDR2 is FQNEAQ (reference sequence). CDR3 length equals 16 residues. DNA of the CDR3: TGTGCCAGCAGCTTAGGTTTCGGGATGGAGGCAGATACGCAGTATTTT. It yields the protein CASSLGFGMEADTQYF.

This clone was observed once. The chain recombines TRBV7-8 with TRBJ1-2; TRBD1 agrees at 8 bases. Germline trimming cut 5 bases from V and 6 bases from J; bases unmatched to any gene: 5. This CDR3 is 13 amino acids long. From germline, CDR1 is SGHVS and CDR2 FQNEAQ. CDR3 nucleotide sequence: TGTGCCAGCAGCGCGACAGGGGCAAATGGCTACACCTTC. The encoded protein is CASSATGANGYTF.

This chain's CDR3 is CASSVGSSGRLTDTQYF. Written as DNA, the CDR3 is TGTGCCAGCAGCGTAGGATCTAGCGGGAGGCTCACAGATACGCAGTATTTT. The chain couples TRBV9 to TRBJ2-3; 11 bases are shared with TRBD2. The CDR3 sequence is 17 residues long. V shed 0 bases, J shed 2 bases, and the junction held 5 bases outside the gene matches. Germline assignment: CDR1 SGDLS and CDR2 YYNGEE.

This clone turned up a few times. The gene calls are TRBV29-1 and TRBJ1-1, with TRBD1 matching over 8 bases. V shed 7 bases, J shed 0 bases, and the junction held 4 bases outside the gene matches. Germline-derived CDR1 and CDR2 are SQVTM and ANQGSEA. CDR3 length: 13 residues. The CDR3 DNA sequence: TGCAGCGCCCGGACAGGGCTGAACACTGAAGCTTTCTTT. Its protein is CSARTGLNTEAFF.

The chain links TRBV9 to TRBJ2-7; D may be TRBD2 (6 bases). Germline assignment: CDR1 SGDLS and CDR2 YYNGEE. Trimming pared 5 bases from V and 3 bases from J, leaving 15 bases between. This CDR3 region has 14 residues. The CDR3 reads CASSARGGNYEQYF. The DNA for the CDR3 is TGTGCCAGCAGTGCAAGGGGAGGTAACTACGAGCAGTACTTC.

The chain combines TRBV5-6 with TRBJ2-7, with 8 bases lining up with TRBD2. This CDR3 is 13 amino acids long. CDR1 and CDR2 from the germline V gene are SGHDT and YYEEEE. V shed 0 bases, J shed 4 bases, and the junction held 0 bases outside the gene matches. The CDR3 coding sequence is TGTGCCAGCAGCTTGGGCGGGGGGTACGAGCAGTACTTC. Its protein is CASSLGGGYEQYF.

V usage is TRBV5-5 and J usage is TRBJ1-1; D not certain. Germline V gene sequence: CDR1 SGHKS, CDR2 YYEKEE (reference sequence). V lost 0 bases, J lost 6 bases, and 9 bases lay in between. There are 13 residues in the CDR3. CDR3 residues: CASSLDSLAEAFF. The CDR3 nucleotides read TGTGCCAGCAGCTTGGACAGTTTGGCTGAAGCTTTCTTT.

This clone occurred once. The rearrangement joins TRBV27 to TRBJ1-2; D not resolved. Trimming removed 5 bases at V and 4 bases at J, with 14 bases between. In germline, CDR1 is MNHEY, CDR2 SMNVEV (reference sequence). CDR3 size: 14 residues. CDR3 nucleotides: TGTGCCAGCAGTACTCGGGGAGGTGGCTATGGCTACACCTTC. Amino acids: CASSTRGGGYGYTF.

The chain recombines TRBV5-4 with TRBJ2-3, with 16 nucleotides matching TRBD2. This CDR3 is built from 19 residues. Germline V gene sequence: CDR1 SGHNT, CDR2 YYREEE (reference sequence). The trim removed 1 base at V and 4 bases at J, leaving 9 bases unmatched. CDR3 coding DNA: TGTGCCAGCAGCTTGTCTGTGGGACTAGCGGGAGGGCCTGCAGATACGCAGTATTTT. Its protein is CASSLSVGLAGGPADTQYF.

CDR3 sequence: CASGQGTDTQYF. CDR3 in DNA: TGTGCCAGCGGACAGGGGACAGATACGCAGTATTTT. The genes are TRBV25-1 and TRBJ2-3; 9 bases are shared with TRBD1. CDR3 length equals 12 residues. The V and J ends lost 8 bases and 3 bases, in that order; junction bases with no gene match: 0. Germline CDR1 MGHDK, CDR2 SYGVNS.

This clone turned up a few times. The chain uses TRBV5-1 and TRBJ2-1; 7 bases line up with TRBD2. Germline V gives CDR1 SGHRS, CDR2 YFSETQ. The CDR3 spans 14 residues. V was clipped by 4 bases and J by 2 bases; unmatched bases: 3. CDR3 residues: CASSRGLTYNEQFF. The CDR3 coding sequence is TGCGCCAGCAGCCGGGGACTAACCTACAATGAGCAGTTCTTC.

This chain's CDR3 is CASSLDRLPNSPLHF. The CDR3 DNA reads TGTGCCAGCAGTCTTGACAGGCTACCAAATTCACCCCTCCACTTT. The chain joins TRBV27 to TRBJ1-6; D is perhaps TRBD1 (6 bases). This CDR3 region has 15 residues. With 5 bases removed from V and 7 bases from J, the gap between germline ends came to 15 bases. Germline V gives CDR1 MNHEY, CDR2 SMNVEV (reference sequence).

This chain uses TRBV28 with TRBJ1-5; D might be TRBD1 (6 bases). The germline V gene has CDR1 MDHEN and CDR2 SYDVKM. The CDR3 is 15 amino acids. V dropped 3 bases and J dropped 4 bases, with 13 bases sitting between them. CDR3 sequence: CASSLAAGVNQPQHF. The CDR3 bases are TGTGCCAGCAGTTTGGCGGCAGGGGTTAATCAGCCCCAGCATTTT.

CDR3 residues: CASIGTANTEAFF. The CDR3 coding sequence is TGTGCCAGTATTGGGACAGCGAACACTGAAGCTTTCTTT. This chain links TRBV19 with TRBJ1-1; 7 bases line up with TRBD1. Germline V lookup: CDR1 LNHDA, CDR2 SQIVND (reference sequence). V lost 7 bases and J lost 1; bases outside the gene matches: 3. The length of the CDR3 is 13 residues.

The V gene is TRBV5-1, the J gene TRBJ1-4; D remains ambiguous. CDR1 is SGHRS, CDR2 YFSETQ, per germline. Trimming removed 1 base from V and 1 base from J, with 11 bases in between. CDR3 length: 16 residues. The CDR3 coding sequence is TGCGCCAGCAGCTTGCCCACGGGTGGAACTAATGAAAAACTGTTTTTT. It is translated as CASSLPTGGTNEKLFF.

The V call is TRBV7-9, the J call TRBJ1-1; D remains ambiguous. V was trimmed by 3 bases and J by 4 bases, leaving 15 bases between them. The CDR3 is 15 residues long. Germline lookup yields CDR1 SEHNR and CDR2 FQNEAQ (reference sequence). The CDR3, as DNA: TGTGCCAGCAGCTTCTCGGCAGGTTATATCACTGAAGCTTTCTTT. Translation gives CASSFSAGYITEAFF. The full variable domain, completed using reference TRBV7-9 and TRBJ1-1, is DTGVSQNPRHKITKRGQNVTFRCDPISEHNRLYWYRQTLGQGPEFLTYFQNEAQLEKSRLLSDRFSAERPKGSFSTLEIQRTEQGDSAMYLCASSFSAGYITEAFFGQGTRLTVV.